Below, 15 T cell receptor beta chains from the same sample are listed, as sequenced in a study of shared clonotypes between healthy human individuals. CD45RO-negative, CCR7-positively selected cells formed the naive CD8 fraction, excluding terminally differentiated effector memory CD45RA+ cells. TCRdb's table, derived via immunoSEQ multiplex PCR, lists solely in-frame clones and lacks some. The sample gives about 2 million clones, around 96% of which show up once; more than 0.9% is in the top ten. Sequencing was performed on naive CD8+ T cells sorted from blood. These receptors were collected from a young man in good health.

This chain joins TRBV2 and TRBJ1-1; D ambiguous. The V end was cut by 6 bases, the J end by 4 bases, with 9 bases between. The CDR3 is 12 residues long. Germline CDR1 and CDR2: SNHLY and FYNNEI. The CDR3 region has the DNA TGTGCCAGCAGGTCGGCGGGCACTGAAGCTTTCTTT. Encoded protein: CASRSAGTEAFF.

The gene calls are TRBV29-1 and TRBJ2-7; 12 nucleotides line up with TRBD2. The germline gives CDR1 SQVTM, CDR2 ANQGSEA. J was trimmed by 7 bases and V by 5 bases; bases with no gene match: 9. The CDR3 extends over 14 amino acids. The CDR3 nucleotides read TGCAGCGTTTATGGACTAGCGGGATCGGGAGAGCAGTACTTC. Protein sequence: CSVYGLAGSGEQYF.

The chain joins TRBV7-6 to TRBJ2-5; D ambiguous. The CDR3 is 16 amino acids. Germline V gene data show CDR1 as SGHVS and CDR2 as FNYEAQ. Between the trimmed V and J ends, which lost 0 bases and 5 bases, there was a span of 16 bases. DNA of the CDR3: TGTGCCAGCAGCTTAGCAGGCGAAGGAATCCAGGAGACCCAGTACTTC. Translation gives CASSLAGEGIQETQYF.

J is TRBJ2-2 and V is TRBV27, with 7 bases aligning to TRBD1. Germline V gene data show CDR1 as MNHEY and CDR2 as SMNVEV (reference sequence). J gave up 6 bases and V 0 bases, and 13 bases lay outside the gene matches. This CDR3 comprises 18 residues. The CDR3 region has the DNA TGTGCCAGCAGTTTATCGTTTGAGGTGACAGGGATGGCCGGGGAGCTGTTTTTT. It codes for CASSLSFEVTGMAGELFF.

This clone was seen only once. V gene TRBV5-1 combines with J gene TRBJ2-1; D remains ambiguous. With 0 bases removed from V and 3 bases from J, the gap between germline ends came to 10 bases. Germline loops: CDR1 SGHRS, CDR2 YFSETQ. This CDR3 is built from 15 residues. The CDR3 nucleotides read TGCGCCAGCAGCTTGGAATCCTGGGTCTACAATGAGCAGTTCTTC. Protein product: CASSLESWVYNEQFF.

The CDR3 DNA reads TGTGCCTGGAGTGACCGGGACAGTTACGAGCAGTACTTC. Translation gives CAWSDRDSYEQYF. The rearrangement uses TRBV30 and TRBJ2-7; the match to TRBD1 covers 7 bases. J lost 4 bases, V lost 1 base, and 4 bases had no gene match. Per the germline V gene, CDR1 is GTSNPN and CDR2 is SVGIG (reference sequence). CDR3 size: 13 residues.

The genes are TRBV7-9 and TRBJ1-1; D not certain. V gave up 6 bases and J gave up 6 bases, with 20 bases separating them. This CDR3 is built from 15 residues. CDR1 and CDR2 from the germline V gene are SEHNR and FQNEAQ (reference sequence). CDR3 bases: TGTGCCAGCAGGCTGGACGGCCCGGTGAGGGCTGAAGCTTTCTTT. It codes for CASRLDGPVRAEAFF.

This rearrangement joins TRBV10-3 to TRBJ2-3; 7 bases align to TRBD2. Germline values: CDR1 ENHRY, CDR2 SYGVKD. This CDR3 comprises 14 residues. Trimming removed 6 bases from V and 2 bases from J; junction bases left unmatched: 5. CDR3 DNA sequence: TGTGCCATCAGGGTCGGGGGGATCACAGATACGCAGTATTTT. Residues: CAIRVGGITDTQYF.

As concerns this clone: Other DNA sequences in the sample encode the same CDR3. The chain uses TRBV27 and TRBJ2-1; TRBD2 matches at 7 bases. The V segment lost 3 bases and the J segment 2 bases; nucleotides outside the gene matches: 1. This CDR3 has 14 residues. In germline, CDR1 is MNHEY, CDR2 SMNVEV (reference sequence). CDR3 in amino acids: CASSLGGAYNEQFF. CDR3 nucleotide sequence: TGTGCCAGCAGTTTGGGAGGGGCCTACAATGAGCAGTTCTTC.

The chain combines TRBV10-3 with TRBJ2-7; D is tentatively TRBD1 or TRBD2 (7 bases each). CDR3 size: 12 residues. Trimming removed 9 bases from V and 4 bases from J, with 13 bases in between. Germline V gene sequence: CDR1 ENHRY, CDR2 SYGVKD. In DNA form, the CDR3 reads TGTGCCATGCAGGGGGAGGGATACGAGCAGTACTTC. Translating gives CAMQGEGYEQYF.

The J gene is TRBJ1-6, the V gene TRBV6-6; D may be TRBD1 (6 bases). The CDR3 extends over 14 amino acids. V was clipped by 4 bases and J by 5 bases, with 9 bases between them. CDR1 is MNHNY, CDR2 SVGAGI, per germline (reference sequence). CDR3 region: CASSWAGDNSPLHF. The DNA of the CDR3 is TGTGCCAGCAGTTGGGCAGGGGATAATTCACCCCTCCACTTT.

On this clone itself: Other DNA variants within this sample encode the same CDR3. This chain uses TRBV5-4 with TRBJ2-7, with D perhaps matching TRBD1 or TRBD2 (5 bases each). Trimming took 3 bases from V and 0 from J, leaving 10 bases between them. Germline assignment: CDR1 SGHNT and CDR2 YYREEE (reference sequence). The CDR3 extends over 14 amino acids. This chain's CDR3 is CASSWGTDSYEQYF. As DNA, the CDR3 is TGTGCCAGCAGCTGGGGGACGGACTCCTACGAGCAGTACTTC. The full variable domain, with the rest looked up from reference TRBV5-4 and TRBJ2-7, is ETGVTQSPTHLIKTRGQQVTLRCSSQSGHNTVSWYQQALGQGPQFIFQYYREEENGRGNFPPRFSGLQFPNYSSELNVNALELDDSALYLCASSWGTDSYEQYFGPGTRLTVT.

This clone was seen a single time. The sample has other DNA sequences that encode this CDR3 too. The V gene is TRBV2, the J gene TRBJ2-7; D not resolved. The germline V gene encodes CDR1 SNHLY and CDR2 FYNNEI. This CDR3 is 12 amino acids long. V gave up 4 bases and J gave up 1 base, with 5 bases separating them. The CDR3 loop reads CASSGLSYEQYF. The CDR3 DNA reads TGTGCCAGCAGTGGATTGTCCTACGAGCAGTACTTC.

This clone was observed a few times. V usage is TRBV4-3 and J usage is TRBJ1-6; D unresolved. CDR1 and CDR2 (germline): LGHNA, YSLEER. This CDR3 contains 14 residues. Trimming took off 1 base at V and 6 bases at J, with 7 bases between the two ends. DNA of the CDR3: TGCGCCAGCAGCCAAGTGGCGGTTAATTCACCCCTCCACTTT. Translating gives CASSQVAVNSPLHF.

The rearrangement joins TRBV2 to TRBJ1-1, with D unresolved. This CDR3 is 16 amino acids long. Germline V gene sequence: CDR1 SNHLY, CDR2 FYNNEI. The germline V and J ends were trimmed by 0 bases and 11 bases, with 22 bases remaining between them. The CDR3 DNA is TGTGCCAGCAGTGAAGCGCTTCTTATGGTGTTCTCGTGGGCTTTCTTT. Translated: CASSEALLMVFSWAFF. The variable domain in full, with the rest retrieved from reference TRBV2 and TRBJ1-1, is EPEVTQTPSHQVTQMGQEVILRCVPISNHLYFYWYRQILGQKVEFLVSFYNNEISEKSEIFDDQFSVERPDGSNFTLKIRSTKLEDSAMYFCASSEALLMVFSWAFFGQGTRLTVV.